These T cell receptor beta chains were read from a single sample in a study of regulatory T cells in long-lasting Graves disease. One entry per CDR3 protein results from TCRdb running MiXCR on the multiplex PCR reads. The sample has about 540,000 distinct CDR3 sequences, roughly 13% seen once. The same data also contributed to another study, on T cells in Graves' hyperthyroidism and ophthalmopathy.

Sequences were derived from peripheral blood mononuclear cells (PBMCs), sampled at new diagnosis, from a patient treated with antithyroid drugs. These receptors were taken from a man aged 25 to 40 with Graves disease. Both conserved end residues are part of each CDR3. The order of the fields is J gene, V gene, clone size, CDR3 length, CDR3 protein. Clone size is given for some rows only: seen once, a few or many times, or a class if the clone is expanded.

TRBJ2-7 TRBV7-2 many 16 CASSLVGGVSSYEQYF
TRBJ1-4 TRBV6-2/TRBV6-3 NA 14 CASGYPGRSEKLFF
TRBJ1-5 TRBV19 NA 14 CASSFEQGYQPQHF
TRBJ2-3 TRBV10-3 NA 11 CAISGTDTQYF
TRBJ2-3 TRBV14 many 16 CASSQDGLAVTDTQYF
TRBJ1-4 TRBV20-1 NA 15 CSATNGFATNEKLFF
TRBJ1-2 TRBV28 NA 17 CASSPVSNLRTGDGYTF
TRBJ2-7 TRBV6-5 NA 21 CASSYSIRGRAGGHSRYEQYF
TRBJ2-3 TRBV4-1 NA 15 CASSPGTVKTDTQYF
TRBJ1-2 TRBV5-8 NA 14 CASSPDELGYGYTF
TRBJ2-7 TRBV2 many 13 CARRGGPPYEQYF
TRBJ2-7 TRBV5-1 many 13 CASSLLAFNEQYF
TRBJ1-1 TRBV11-2 many 13 CASSLAGPREAFF
TRBJ2-3 TRBV18 NA 14 CASIIGVATDTQYF
TRBJ2-1 TRBV11-3 many 13 CASSLEGPNEQFF
TRBJ2-7 TRBV20-1 NA 14 CSAFSGRASYEQYF
TRBJ2-3 TRBV15 many 17 CATSRGSLALSTDTQYF
TRBJ2-7 TRBV29-1 many 13 CSVVETEAYEQYF
TRBJ2-5 TRBV7-9 many 16 CASSLGGLAGAETQYF
TRBJ2-7 TRBV20-1 many 15 CSASPTSGRGGEQYF
TRBJ1-1 TRBV10-3 NA 15 CAIRVDVLGNAEAFF
TRBJ2-1 TRBV9 few 15 CASRSITGRLNEQFF
TRBJ1-1 TRBV10-3 few 16 CAIRPGQGRFRTEAFF
TRBJ2-2 TRBV4-1 NA 15 CASSQVLGSSGELFF
TRBJ2-1 TRBV4-1 few 18 CASSYRGLAGIRFDEQFF
TRBJ2-5 TRBV5-1 NA 16 CASSLAVVTAGETQYF
TRBJ2-3 TRBV24-1 many 13 CATSEDSTDTQYF
TRBJ2-6 TRBV27 many 16 CASSLIGPAGANVLTF
TRBJ2-5 TRBV2 many 13 CASGAGAEKTQYF
TRBJ2-7 TRBV29-1 NA 14 CSVEDLTGGSEQYF
TRBJ1-4 TRBV5-1 many 16 CASSPGRRATNEKLFF
TRBJ2-3 TRBV5-1 NA 17 CASSSRLAGAYTDTQYF
TRBJ2-5 TRBV4-1 few 17 CASRGLAGVVSVETQYF
TRBJ2-2 TRBV19 many 16 CASSDSGRPHTGELFF
TRBJ2-7 TRBV13 many 13 CASSPKGGYEQYF
TRBJ1-3 TRBV7-9 many 14 CASSGQVVGNTIYF
TRBJ2-7 TRBV3-1 many 16 CASSQESSGSPYEQYF
TRBJ2-1 TRBV12-3/TRBV12-4 many 15 CASRGLAGVSIREFF